This T cell receptor (beta chain) was captured in a study of identical twins. Study-level points and caveats: Within cord blood, abundant beta clonotypes carried fewer insertions, but memory repertoires showed no such trend. For zero-insertion analyses, partial confounding could come from invariant MAIT and iNKT cells.

In TCRdb, the 5' RACE reads were re-called with MiXCR into one record per CDR3 protein. The sample has 250,000 or so distinct CDR3 sequences; approximately 8.3% are singletons. This CDR3 has 14 residues. J gave up 5 bases and V 6 bases, and 7 bases lay outside the gene matches. The germline V gene encodes CDR1 LGHDT and CDR2 YNNKEL (reference sequence). Turning to this clonotype: Its specificity is not known.

These data were also filed under a second study, of yellow fever vaccine responses in identical twins. According to that study: Reportedly, the response of twins' T cells to the vaccine seemed partly convergent, partly personalized.

The TCR sequence derives from a woman aged 18-35 years in good health. This sequence joins TRBV3-1 and TRBJ2-7, with 10 nucleotides matching TRBD1. The specimen sequenced was CD8+ T cells sorted from blood. CDR3 loop: CASSPDRGLDEQYF. The CDR3 DNA is TGTGCCAGCAGTCCCGACAGGGGGCTCGACGAGCAGTACTTC.